This T cell receptor beta chain appears in the sequencing data of a study of cytomegalovirus exposure and HLA in healthy donors. This clone was observed once. Its antigen is not identified. The PCR used 60 Vbeta and 13 Jbeta primers. Profiled with immunoSEQ multiplex PCR; TCRdb holds only in-frame clones, not every one. This table has around 200,000 clones, 82% appearing once. The germline CDR1 and CDR2 sequences are SGHTS and YDEGEE. With 3 bases clipped from V and 12 bases from J, the junction kept 10 bases outside the gene matches. This CDR3 has 13 amino acids. Study-wide results and caveats: Per a prior analysis, the majority of TCR beta V segments were productive roughly 87% or roughly 30% of the time.

This chain uses TRBV5-8 with TRBJ2-3; TRBD1 agrees at 7 bases. The sample was PBMCs. This receptor was taken from a woman aged 35 to 49 in good health and CMV-seronegative. The CDR3 reads CASSSEQGKDQYF. The CDR3 DNA reads as TGTGCCAGCAGCTCCGAACAGGGGAAGGATCAGTATTTT.